This T cell receptor (beta chain) emerged from a study of blood T cell repertoires in COVID-19 (dated by TCRdb to 2018 to 2021). Regarding the complete study: Samples covering the acute and convalescent phases of COVID-19 were provided by collaborators in the United States, Italy and Spain. The prospective study material was composed of cDNA or gDNA derived from T cells, B-cell-depleted T cells, or PBMCs. Deeply sampled blood TCRbeta repertoires from subjects exposed to, actively infected with, or recovered from COVID-19 were included in the dataset. The repertoires were made available in a free public database intended to serve as a resource for research on the immune response to SARS-CoV-2. The samples were drawn from two sources: the first 160 participants of the ongoing ImmuneRACE study, and over 950 subjects contributed by 6 global collaborators. Nearly every sample came with metadata listing a de-identified subject ID, COVID-19 status, age in years and sex. HLA class I and class II types, where available, came from metadata supplied by the sample provider rather than from assay-based typing. Overall study results and their limits: Clinical and demographic metadata were provided uncurated, with the amount varying by source and participant.

TCRbeta CDR3 regions were amplified from genomic DNA using the immunoSEQ Assay, a bias-controlled multiplex PCR. Processing in the source paper ran as follows. Within the assay, amplification of reference gene primers was used to estimate how many nucleated cells each sample contained. To quantify the absolute abundance of each unique TCRbeta CDR3 rearrangement, sequence reads were collapsed and filtered. For each sample, productive Simpson clonality was calculated by taking the square root of Simpson's diversity index across productive rearrangements. TCRdb limited this immuneACCESS table to in-frame rearrangements with V and J called. A share of clones is missing; checked studies link under half to unresolved V genes, and the rest is unexplained. That table furnishes V, J and clone size, whereas the DNA furnished D and trimming. This sample comprises approximately 200,000 clones, roughly four fifths of them detected only once. The leading ten clones occupy approximately 12% of the sample.

A single count supports this clone. Its target antigen remains unknown. No base quality information exists; no much larger clone differs at one position. Participants in the prospective study were enrolled through a virtual design, were aged roughly 18 to 100 years, and lived in some 24 United States geographic areas. In the prospective study, cohorts were assigned on the basis of participant-reported clinical history obtained from a screening survey and a study questionnaire. ImmuneRACE Cohort 3 recovered participants were defined by two consecutive negative NP/OP PCR tests, healthcare professional clearance, or symptom resolution. In the prospective study, mobile phlebotomists collected whole blood, serum and a nasopharyngeal or oropharyngeal swab from each participant. Additional blood draws and questionnaires over an approximately two-month period could optionally be provided by prospective study participants. Blood samples from the prospective study were shipped frozen or at room temperature prior to DNA extraction.

Ends trimmed: V by 2 bases, J by 5 bases; bases unmatched to a gene: 8. The CDR3, from cysteine to phenylalanine, totals 15 residues. Only the CDR3 region is kept as DNA, spanning 45 bases read in frame from base 1. Reading the germline V gene (reference sequence) gives CDR1 GTSNPN and CDR2 SVGIG. The sequence came from a man aged 35-49 years who had recovered from COVID-19. This sequence uses TRBV30 and TRBJ2-2, and 7 bases in between align with TRBD2. The specimen was PBMCs or T cells enriched from blood (not recorded which). The DNA sequence is given as TGTGCCTGGAGTCAGGGCCTGGGAGGGACCGGGGAGCTGTTTTTT. This yields the protein CAWSQGLGGTGELFF.